The T cell receptor beta chain described here comes from a study of response to subunit inactivated influenza vaccine. Findings of the study overall: Few new T cells, the authors suggested, are recruited by each seasonal influenza vaccination.

MiXCR, applied by TCRdb to the RT-PCR reads, yields one record per CDR3 protein. The top ten clones hold approximately 10% of a sample with 500,000 to 750,000 distinct CDR3 sequences, about 15% of them seen once. The sample holds a few counts of this clonotype. Its antigen remains unknown. The CDR3 has 17 amino acids. V was pared by 1 base and J by 2 bases, with 6 bases of the junction left unmatched. Germline V gives CDR1 KGHDR, CDR2 SFDVKD. The origin of this receptor is a man aged 50 to 60 who received an inactivated influenza vaccine. The V gene is TRBV24-1, the J gene TRBJ2-2; 7 bases line up with TRBD1. The sequencing used PBMCs from blood, collected 11 to 12 days after vaccination. The CDR3 DNA is TGTGCCACCAGTGATTTATCAAGACAGGGTAACACCGGGGAGCTGTTTTTT. Protein product: CATSDLSRQGNTGELFF.